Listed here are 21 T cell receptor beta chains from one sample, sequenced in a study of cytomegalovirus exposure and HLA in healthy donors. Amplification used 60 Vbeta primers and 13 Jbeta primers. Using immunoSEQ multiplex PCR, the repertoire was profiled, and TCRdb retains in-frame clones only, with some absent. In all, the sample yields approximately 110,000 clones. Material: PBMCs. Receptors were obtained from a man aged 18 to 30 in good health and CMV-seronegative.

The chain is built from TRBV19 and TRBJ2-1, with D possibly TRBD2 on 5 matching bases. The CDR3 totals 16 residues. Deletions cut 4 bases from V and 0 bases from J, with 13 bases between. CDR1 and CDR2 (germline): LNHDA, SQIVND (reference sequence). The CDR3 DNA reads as TGTGCCAGTAGTAGGCCAGCGGAGAGCTCCTACAATGAGCAGTTCTTC. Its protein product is CASSRPAESSYNEQFF.

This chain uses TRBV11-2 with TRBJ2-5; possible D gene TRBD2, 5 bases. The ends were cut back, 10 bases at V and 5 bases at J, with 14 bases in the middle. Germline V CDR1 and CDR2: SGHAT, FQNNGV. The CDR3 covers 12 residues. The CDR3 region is CANLDFLETQYF. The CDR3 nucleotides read TGTGCCAACTTGGACTTTTTGGAGACCCAGTACTTC.

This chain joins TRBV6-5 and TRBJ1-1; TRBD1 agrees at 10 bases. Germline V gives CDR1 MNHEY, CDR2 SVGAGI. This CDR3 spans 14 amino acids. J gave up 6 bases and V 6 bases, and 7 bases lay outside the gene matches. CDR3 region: CASRAGQGSSEAFF. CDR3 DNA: TGTGCCAGCAGGGCGGGACAGGGGTCGTCTGAAGCTTTCTTT.

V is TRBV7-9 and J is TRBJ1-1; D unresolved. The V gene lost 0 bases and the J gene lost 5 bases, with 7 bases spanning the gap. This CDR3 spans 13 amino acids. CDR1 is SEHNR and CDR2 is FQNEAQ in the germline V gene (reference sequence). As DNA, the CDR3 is TGTGCCAGCAGCTTAGCCCACAGAACTGAAGCTTTCTTT. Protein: CASSLAHRTEAFF.

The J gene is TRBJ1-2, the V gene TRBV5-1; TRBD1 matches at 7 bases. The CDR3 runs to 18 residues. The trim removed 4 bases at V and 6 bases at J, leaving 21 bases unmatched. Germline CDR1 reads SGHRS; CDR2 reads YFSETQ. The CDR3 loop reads CASSPGGTAGRNLNGYTF. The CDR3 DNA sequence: TGCGCCAGCAGCCCTGGGGGGACAGCAGGCCGGAATCTGAATGGCTACACCTTC.

The CDR3 DNA reads as TGTGCCAGTAACCTGGAGAGGGTGGGCACCGGGGAGCTGTTTTTT. It codes for CASNLERVGTGELFF. The V gene is TRBV19, the J gene TRBJ2-2, with D tentatively TRBD2 (5 bases). The CDR3 is 15 residues long. The germline V and J ends were trimmed by 7 bases and 4 bases, with 16 bases remaining between them. CDR1 is LNHDA and CDR2 is SQIVND in the germline V gene (reference sequence). Using reference TRBV19 and TRBJ2-2 for the parts outside the CDR3, the full variable domain is DGGITQSPKYLFRKEGQNVTLSCEQNLNHDAMYWYRQDPGQGLRLIYYSQIVNDFQKGDIAEGYSVSREKKESFPLTVTSAQKNPTAFYLCASNLERVGTGELFFGEGSRLTVL.

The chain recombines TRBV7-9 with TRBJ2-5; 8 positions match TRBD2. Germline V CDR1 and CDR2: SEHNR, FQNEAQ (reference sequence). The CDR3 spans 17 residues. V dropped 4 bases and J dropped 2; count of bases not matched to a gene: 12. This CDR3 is CASSSLPGREGQETQYF. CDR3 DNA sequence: TGTGCCAGCAGCTCCCTACCGGGACGGGAGGGGCAAGAGACCCAGTACTTC.

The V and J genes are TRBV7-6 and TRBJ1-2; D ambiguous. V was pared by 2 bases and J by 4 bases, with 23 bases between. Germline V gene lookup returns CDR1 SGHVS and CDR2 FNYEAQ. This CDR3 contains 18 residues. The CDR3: CASSLNPSSATGSYGYTF. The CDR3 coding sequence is TGTGCCAGCAGCTTAAACCCGTCGAGCGCCACTGGAAGCTATGGCTACACCTTC.

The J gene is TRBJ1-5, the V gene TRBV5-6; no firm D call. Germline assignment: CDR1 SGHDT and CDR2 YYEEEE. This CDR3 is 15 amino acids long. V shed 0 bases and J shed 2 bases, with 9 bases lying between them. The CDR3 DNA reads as TGTGCCAGCAGCTTGGCCCTTACGGGCAATCAGCCCCAGCATTTT. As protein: CASSLALTGNQPQHF. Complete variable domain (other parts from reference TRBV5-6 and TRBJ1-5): DAGVTQSPTHLIKTRGQQVTLRCSPKSGHDTVSWYQQALGQGPQFIFQYYEEEERQRGNFPDRFSGHQFPNYSSELNVNALLLGDSALYLCASSLALTGNQPQHFGDGTRLSIL.

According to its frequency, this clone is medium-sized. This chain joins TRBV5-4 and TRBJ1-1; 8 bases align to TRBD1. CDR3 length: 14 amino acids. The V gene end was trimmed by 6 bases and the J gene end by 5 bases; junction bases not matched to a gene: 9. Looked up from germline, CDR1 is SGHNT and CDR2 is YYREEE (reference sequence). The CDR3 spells CASNPGGSVTEAFF. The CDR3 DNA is TGTGCCAGCAACCCAGGGGGCTCGGTTACTGAAGCTTTCTTT.

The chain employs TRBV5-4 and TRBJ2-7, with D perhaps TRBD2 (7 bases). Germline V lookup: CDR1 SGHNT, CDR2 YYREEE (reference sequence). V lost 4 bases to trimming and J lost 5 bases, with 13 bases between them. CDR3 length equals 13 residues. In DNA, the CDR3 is TGTGCCAGCAGCGGGGGGGGGCGGGACGAGCAGTACTTC. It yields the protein CASSGGGRDEQYF.

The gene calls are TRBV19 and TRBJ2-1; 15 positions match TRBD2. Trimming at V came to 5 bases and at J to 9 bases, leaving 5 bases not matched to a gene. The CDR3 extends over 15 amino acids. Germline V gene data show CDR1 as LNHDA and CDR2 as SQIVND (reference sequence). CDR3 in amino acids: CASSLGLAGGSEQFF. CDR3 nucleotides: TGTGCCAGTAGTCTCGGACTAGCGGGAGGGAGTGAGCAGTTCTTC.

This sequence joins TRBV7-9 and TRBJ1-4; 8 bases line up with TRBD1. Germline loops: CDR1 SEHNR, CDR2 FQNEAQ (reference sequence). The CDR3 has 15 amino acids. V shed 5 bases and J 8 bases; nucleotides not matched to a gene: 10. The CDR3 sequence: CASSRTTGVGEKLFF. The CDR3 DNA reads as TGTGCCAGCAGCCGAACGACAGGGGTGGGAGAAAAACTGTTTTTT.

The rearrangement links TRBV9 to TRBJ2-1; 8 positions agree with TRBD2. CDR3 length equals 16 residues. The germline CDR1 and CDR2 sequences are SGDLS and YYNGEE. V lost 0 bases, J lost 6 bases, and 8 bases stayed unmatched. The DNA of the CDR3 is TGTGCCAGCAGCGTAGGATCGGGCCTAGCGGGCAATGAGCAGTTCTTC. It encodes CASSVGSGLAGNEQFF. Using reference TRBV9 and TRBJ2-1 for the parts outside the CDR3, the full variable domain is DSGVTQTPKHLITATGQRVTLRCSPRSGDLSVYWYQQSLDQGLQFLIQYYNGEERAKGNILERFSAQQFPDLHSELNLSSLELGDSALYFCASSVGSGLAGNEQFFGPGTRLTVL.

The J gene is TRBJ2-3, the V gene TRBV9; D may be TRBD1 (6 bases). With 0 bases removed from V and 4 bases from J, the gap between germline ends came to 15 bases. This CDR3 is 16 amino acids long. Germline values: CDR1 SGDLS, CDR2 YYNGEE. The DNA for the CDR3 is TGTGCCAGCAGCGTAGTGGGCAGGGGCCTCCCAGATACGCAGTATTTT. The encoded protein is CASSVVGRGLPDTQYF.

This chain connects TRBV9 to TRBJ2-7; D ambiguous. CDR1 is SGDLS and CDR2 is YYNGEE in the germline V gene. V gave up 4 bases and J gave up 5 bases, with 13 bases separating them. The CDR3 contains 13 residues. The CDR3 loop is CASSPRWSHEQYF. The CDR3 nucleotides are TGTGCCAGCAGCCCCCGGTGGAGCCACGAGCAGTACTTC.

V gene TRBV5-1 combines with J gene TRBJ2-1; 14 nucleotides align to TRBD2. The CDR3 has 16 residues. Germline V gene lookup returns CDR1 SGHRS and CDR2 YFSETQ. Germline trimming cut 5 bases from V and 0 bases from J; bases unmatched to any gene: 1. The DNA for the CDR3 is TGCGCCAGCAGGGGACTAGCGGGAGCCTCCTACAATGAGCAGTTCTTC. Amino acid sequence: CASRGLAGASYNEQFF.

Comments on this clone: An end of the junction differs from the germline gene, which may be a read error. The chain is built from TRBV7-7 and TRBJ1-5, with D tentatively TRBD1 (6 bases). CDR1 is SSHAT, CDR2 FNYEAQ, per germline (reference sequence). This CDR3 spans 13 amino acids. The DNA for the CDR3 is TGTGCTAGCACTACAGGGAACAATCAGCCCCAGCATTTT. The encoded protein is CASTTGNNQPQHF.

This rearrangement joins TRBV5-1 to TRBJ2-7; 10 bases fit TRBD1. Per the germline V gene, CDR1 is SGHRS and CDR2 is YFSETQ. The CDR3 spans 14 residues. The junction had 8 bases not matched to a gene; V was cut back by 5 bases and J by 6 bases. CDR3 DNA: TGCGCCAGCAGACTCGGGACAGGGGCTTCCGAGCAGTACTTC. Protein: CASRLGTGASEQYF. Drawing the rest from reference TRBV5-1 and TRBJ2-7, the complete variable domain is KAGVTQTPRYLIKTRGQQVTLSCSPISGHRSVSWYQQTPGQGLQFLFEYFSETQRNKGNFPGRFSGRQFSNSRSEMNVSTLELGDSALYLCASRLGTGASEQYFGPGTRLTVT.

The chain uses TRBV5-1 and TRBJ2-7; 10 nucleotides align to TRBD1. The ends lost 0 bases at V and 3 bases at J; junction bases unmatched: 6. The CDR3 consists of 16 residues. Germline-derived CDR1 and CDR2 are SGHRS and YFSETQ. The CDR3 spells CASSLASGTGDYEQYF. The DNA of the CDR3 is TGCGCCAGCAGCTTGGCCTCAGGGACAGGGGACTACGAGCAGTACTTC.

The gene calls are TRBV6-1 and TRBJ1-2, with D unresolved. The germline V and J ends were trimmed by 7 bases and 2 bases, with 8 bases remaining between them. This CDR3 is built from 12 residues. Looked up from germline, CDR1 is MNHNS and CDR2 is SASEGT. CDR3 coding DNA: TGTGCCAGCAAACCGGGGAACTATGGCTACACCTTC. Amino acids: CASKPGNYGYTF.